A single T cell receptor beta chain is shown here with its context. Its specificity is not known. The sample comes from a study of monozygotic twins with inflammatory bowel disease. Study results and caveats: Among IBD patients, TCRbeta diversity (inverse Simpson) was lower than in healthy co-twins. Heterogeneous immunosuppressive treatment regimens may have introduced variability into patient repertoires. Other individuals had fewer clonotypes in common with IBD patients than with healthy twins, especially with disease activity.

TCRalpha and TCRbeta cDNA went through two nested PCRs of approximately 17 and 9 cycles. TCRdb derives one entry per CDR3 protein from the 5' RACE reads, leaving out DNA. This sample contains over 350,000 distinct CDR3 sequences. What was sequenced was blood. The TCR was taken from a human donor with ulcerative colitis or Crohn's disease, or a healthy co-twin of an affected twin (not recorded which).

This chain's CDR3 is CASSSTPSSYNEQFF. The chain has TRBV6-5 and TRBJ2-1. CDR1 and CDR2 from the germline V gene are MNHEY and SVGAGI. This CDR3 is 15 amino acids long.